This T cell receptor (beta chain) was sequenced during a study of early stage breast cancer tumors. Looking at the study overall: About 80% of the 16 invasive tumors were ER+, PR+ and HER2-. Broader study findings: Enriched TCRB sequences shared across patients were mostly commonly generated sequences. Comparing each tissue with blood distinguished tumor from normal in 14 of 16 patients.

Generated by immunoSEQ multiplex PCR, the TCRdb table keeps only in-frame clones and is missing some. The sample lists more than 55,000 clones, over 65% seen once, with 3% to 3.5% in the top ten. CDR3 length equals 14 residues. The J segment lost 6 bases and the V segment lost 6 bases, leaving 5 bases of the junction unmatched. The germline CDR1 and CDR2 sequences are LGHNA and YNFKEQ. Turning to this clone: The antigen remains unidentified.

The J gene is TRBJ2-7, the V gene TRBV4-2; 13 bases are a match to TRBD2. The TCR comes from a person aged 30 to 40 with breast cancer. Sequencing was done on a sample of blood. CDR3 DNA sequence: TGTGCCAGCAGTCGGACTAGCGGGAGTTCCGAGCAGTACTTC. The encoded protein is CASSRTSGSSEQYF.